The T cell receptor (beta chain) under discussion was sequenced for a study of T cell responses to AZD1222 COVID-19 vaccine. Points from the study as a whole: Every sample of the repertoires postdated the peak T cell response.

TCRdb keeps only in-frame clones here, not all; method: immunoSEQ multiplex PCR. The sample holds fewer than 120,000 clones, 87% seen once. On this clone itself: The antigen is not known.

The germline V and J ends were trimmed by 5 bases and 4 bases, with 15 bases remaining between them. The CDR3 contains 15 residues. The germline V gene encodes CDR1 SGHDT and CDR2 YYEEEE. V and J are TRBV5-6 and TRBJ2-2, with D possibly being TRBD1 or TRBD2 (5 bases each). This receptor was obtained from an adult in good health. The material was peripheral blood, obtained on day 0 of AZD1222 vaccination. CDR3 nucleotides: TGTGCCAGCAGACGTCCGGGGCTCGGCACCGGGGAGCTGTTTTTT. Protein sequence: CASRRPGLGTGELFF.